This T cell receptor beta chain derives from a study of blood T cell repertoires in COVID-19. Study-wide context: Acute and convalescent COVID-19 specimens originated in the United States, Italy and Spain.

This CDR3 has 14 residues. Between the trimmed V and J ends, which lost 3 bases and 2 bases, there was a span of 9 bases. CDR1 and CDR2 from the germline V gene are SGHTA and FQGNSA. Ages ranged from roughly 18 to 100 years, with residence in around 24 US areas. Participants' reported clinical history set cohort assignment. Here immunoSEQ multiplex PCR was the method, and the copy in TCRdb shows in-frame clones only, minus some. The sample records approximately 300,000 clones, 70% to 90% being singletons. Material: PBMCs or T cells enriched from blood (not recorded which). This clonotype originated in a woman in her 30s who had recovered from COVID-19. The genes are TRBV7-2 and TRBJ2-3; D perhaps matches TRBD1 (5 bases). The CDR3 DNA is TGTGCCAGCAGCTTGAGGACAAACACAGATACGCAGTATTTT. Its protein product is CASSLRTNTDTQYF. The whole variable domain, remainder taken from reference TRBV7-2 and TRBJ2-3, is GAGVSQSPSNKVTEKGKDVELRCDPISGHTALYWYRQSLGQGLEFLIYFQGNSAPDKSGLPSDRFSAERTGGSVSTLTIQRTQQEDSAVYLCASSLRTNTDTQYFGPGTRLTVL.